One sample yielded the 27 T cell receptor beta chains listed below, sequenced in a study of shared clonotypes between healthy human individuals. The method was immunoSEQ multiplex PCR; TCRdb's version includes in-frame clones alone and lacks a portion of them. The sample carries about 2.4 million clones, 93% recorded once. The sequenced sample was naive CD4+ T cells from PBMCs. The sample's subset: CD45RA+ positively selected. These TCRs come from a man younger than 35 in good health. Some clones in this sample may be carry-over from other donors' samples.

This clone was seen only a few times. The chain has TRBV7-9 and TRBJ2-7; the D is unclear. The CDR3 consists of 12 residues. Germline loops: CDR1 SEHNR, CDR2 FQNEAQ (reference sequence). V dropped 2 bases and J dropped 5 bases, with 7 bases sitting between them. The CDR3 here is CASSLHPNEQYF. CDR3 coding DNA: TGTGCCAGCAGCTTACACCCCAACGAGCAGTACTTC.

V usage is TRBV28 and J usage is TRBJ2-1, with D possibly TRBD1 on 6 matching bases. This CDR3 spans 13 amino acids. The germline CDR1 and CDR2 sequences are MDHEN and SYDVKM. Trimming pared 6 bases from V and 7 bases from J, leaving 13 bases between. The CDR3 coding sequence is TGTGCCAGCAGGGACAGCGGACGAAATGAGCAGTTCTTC. It yields the protein CASRDSGRNEQFF.

The chain carries TRBV19 and TRBJ2-3; perhaps TRBD1 as D (5 bases). Germline values: CDR1 LNHDA, CDR2 SQIVND (reference sequence). The CDR3 totals 14 residues. Trimming took 4 bases from V and 4 from J, leaving 12 bases between them. CDR3 in DNA: TGTGCCAGTAGTACAGGGCAGGGTGCAGATACGCAGTATTTT. Translation: CASSTGQGADTQYF.

As to this clone: The sample contains more than one DNA sequence encoding this CDR3. V gene TRBV7-2 combines with J gene TRBJ2-5; D ambiguous. CDR1 SGHTA and CDR2 FQGNSA come from the germline V gene. The CDR3 consists of 12 residues. V lost 4 bases to trimming and J lost 4 bases, with 7 bases between them. The CDR3 coding sequence is TGTGCCAGCAGCTCCCGAGGAGAGACCCAGTACTTC. It specifies CASSSRGETQYF.

The rearrangement uses TRBV30 and TRBJ1-3; the match to TRBD1 covers 7 bases. The CDR3 runs to 14 residues. Germline V gene data show CDR1 as GTSNPN and CDR2 as SVGIG (reference sequence). V lost 5 bases to trimming and J lost 5 bases; unmatched junction nucleotides: 9. Written as DNA, the CDR3 is TGTGCCTGGGATACAGGGGTGGCTCGAAACACCATATATTTT. This codes for CAWDTGVARNTIYF.

V is TRBV5-1 and J is TRBJ2-7; TRBD1 matches at 9 bases. V lost 4 bases to trimming and J lost 1 base; unmatched junction nucleotides: 3. The germline V gene encodes CDR1 SGHRS and CDR2 YFSETQ. CDR3 size: 14 residues. The CDR3 nucleotides are TGCGCCAGCAGCATGACAGGGGGATCCTACGAGCAGTACTTC. Translating it yields CASSMTGGSYEQYF.

This clone showed up just once. This chain joins TRBV7-9 and TRBJ1-4, with D perhaps TRBD1 (5 bases). Trimming took 5 bases from V and 5 from J, leaving 24 bases between them. CDR1 SEHNR and CDR2 FQNEAQ come from the germline V gene (reference sequence). This CDR3 has 18 amino acids. CDR3 loop: CASSGALMGGSGNEKLFF. DNA for the CDR3: TGTGCCAGCAGCGGAGCCTTGATGGGTGGGTCAGGGAATGAAAAACTGTTTTTT.

The gene calls are TRBV6-1 and TRBJ2-7; the D call may be TRBD1 or TRBD2 (6 bases each). In germline, CDR1 is MNHNS, CDR2 SASEGT. V lost 8 bases, J lost 3 bases, and 17 bases lay in between. The length of the CDR3 is 14 residues. CDR3 region: CASRPGHGGYEQYF. The CDR3 region has the DNA TGTGCCAGCCGACCGGGACACGGGGGCTACGAGCAGTACTTC.

V gene TRBV29-1 combines with J gene TRBJ2-7; perhaps TRBD1 as D (6 bases). The length of the CDR3 is 14 residues. CDR1 is SQVTM and CDR2 is ANQGSEA in the germline V gene. The ends were cut back, 6 bases at V and 0 bases at J, with 15 bases in the middle. The DNA for the CDR3 is TGCAGCGTCTCGGGACACAAAAGCTCCTACGAGCAGTACTTC. Its protein product is CSVSGHKSSYEQYF.

V is TRBV7-9 and J is TRBJ2-7, with 9 bases matching TRBD2. Trimming cost V 10 bases and J 4 bases; bases outside gene matches: 8. The CDR3 consists of 13 residues. Germline assignment: CDR1 SEHNR and CDR2 FQNEAQ (reference sequence). The CDR3: CATGASGAYEQYF. In DNA form, the CDR3 reads TGTGCCACCGGGGCTAGCGGGGCGTACGAGCAGTACTTC.

This clone was detected once. This chain connects TRBV5-1 to TRBJ2-4; D uncertain. Germline CDR1 SGHRS, CDR2 YFSETQ. The V end was cut by 0 bases, the J end by 0 bases, with 13 bases between. This CDR3 contains 17 residues. The CDR3 sequence is CASSLGPQVVAKNIQYF. The CDR3, as DNA: TGCGCCAGCAGCTTGGGACCTCAAGTGGTAGCCAAAAACATTCAGTACTTC.

For this clone: Other DNA sequences within the sample encode an identical CDR3. The rearrangement uses TRBV18 and TRBJ2-7, with D unresolved. Trimming removed 0 bases at V and 5 bases at J, with 5 bases between. CDR1 KGHSH and CDR2 LQKENI come from the germline V gene. The CDR3 spans 12 residues. The chain's CDR3 is CASSPPSDEQYF. In DNA form, the CDR3 reads TGTGCCAGCTCACCACCCAGCGACGAGCAGTACTTC.

The V and J genes are TRBV27 and TRBJ1-1; 9 bases match TRBD1. V was clipped by 1 base and J by 0 bases; unmatched bases: 6. This CDR3 contains 17 residues. From germline, CDR1 is MNHEY and CDR2 SMNVEV (reference sequence). CDR3 DNA sequence: TGTGCCAGCAGTTTATGGGGCGGACAGGGGTTGAACACTGAAGCTTTCTTT. It is translated as CASSLWGGQGLNTEAFF.

V is TRBV5-6 and J is TRBJ2-3, with 10 bases fitting TRBD2. This CDR3 comprises 16 residues. V shed 4 bases and J 0 bases; nucleotides not matched to a gene: 5. Germline lookup yields CDR1 SGHDT and CDR2 YYEEEE. CDR3 loop: CASSPGLAESTDTQYF. In DNA, the CDR3 is TGTGCCAGCAGCCCAGGACTAGCGGAGAGCACAGATACGCAGTATTTT.

On this clone itself: The same CDR3 also results from other DNA sequences found in this sample. The rearrangement links TRBV5-6 to TRBJ1-3; 9 nucleotides match TRBD1. With 3 bases clipped from V and 0 bases from J, the junction kept 4 bases outside the gene matches. The length of the CDR3 is 16 residues. CDR1 is SGHDT and CDR2 is YYEEEE in the germline V gene. CDR3 DNA sequence: TGTGCCAGCAGCTCCGGGACAGGGAGCTCTGGAAACACCATATATTTT. Translating it yields CASSSGTGSSGNTIYF.

This chain joins TRBV28 and TRBJ2-5; a possible D gene is TRBD1 (5 bases). Germline V gene data show CDR1 as MDHEN and CDR2 as SYDVKM. CDR3 length: 20 amino acids. V was trimmed by 1 base and J by 1 base, leaving 25 bases between them. The CDR3: CASSLLFVWGTGITQETQYF. The CDR3 DNA follows: TGTGCCAGCAGTTTATTATTTGTTTGGGGCACGGGCATCACCCAAGAGACCCAGTACTTC.

The genes are TRBV28 and TRBJ2-2; D assignment may be TRBD1 or TRBD2 (6 bases each). Germline CDR1 and CDR2: MDHEN and SYDVKM. Trimming took off 6 bases at V and 6 bases at J, with 23 bases between the two ends. The CDR3 runs 17 residues. CDR3 loop: CASSGRSGASAAGELFF. In DNA, the CDR3 is TGTGCCAGCAGCGGTAGGTCGGGGGCGTCAGCCGCCGGGGAGCTGTTTTTT.

V usage is TRBV30 and J usage is TRBJ2-5; TRBD1 is a possible D gene (8 bases). The J call could be wrong; TRBJ2-7 is a better fit for the DNA end. In germline, CDR1 is GTSNPN, CDR2 SVGIG (reference sequence). This CDR3 is 17 amino acids long. The CDR3: CAWRTPSRGDRLAEQYF. CDR3 nucleotide sequence: TGTGCCTGGAGAACTCCGAGCCGGGGGGACAGGTTAGCCGAGCAGTACTTC.

The J gene is TRBJ2-1, the V gene TRBV27; either TRBD1 or TRBD2 may fit D (5 bases each). The length of the CDR3 is 14 residues. The V end was cut by 5 bases, the J end by 1 base, with 9 bases between. Germline V gene sequence: CDR1 MNHEY, CDR2 SMNVEV (reference sequence). CDR3 in amino acids: CASSGDASYNEQFF. Written as DNA, the CDR3 is TGTGCCAGCAGTGGGGACGCGTCCTACAATGAGCAGTTCTTC.

The chain carries TRBV5-8 and TRBJ1-5; 8 bases agree with TRBD1. Losses at the gene ends were 5 bases for V and 4 bases for J; bases not matched to a gene: 11. CDR3 length equals 16 residues. Germline CDR1 SGHTS, CDR2 YDEGEE. CDR3 nucleotides: TGTGCCAGCAGATCGGACAGGGATTTACGTAATCAGCCCCAGCATTTT. Residues: CASRSDRDLRNQPQHF.

The chain is built from TRBV9 and TRBJ2-3; maybe TRBD1 (6 bases). Germline V lookup: CDR1 SGDLS, CDR2 YYNGEE. The CDR3 runs to 14 residues. Trimming left V 6 bases short and J 0 bases short, with 11 bases between. DNA for the CDR3: TGTGCCAGCAACAGGGAATCTAGCACAGATACGCAGTATTTT. It encodes CASNRESSTDTQYF.

V and J are TRBV28 and TRBJ1-5; 8 positions agree with TRBD1. Germline lookup yields CDR1 MDHEN and CDR2 SYDVKM. The ends lost 7 bases at V and 4 bases at J; junction bases unmatched: 6. The CDR3 runs 14 residues. The CDR3: CASTTGQANQPQHF. In DNA, the CDR3 is TGTGCCAGCACCACGGGACAGGCAAATCAGCCCCAGCATTTT.

Note on this clone: The sample carries other DNA sequences with the same CDR3. The genes are TRBV5-1 and TRBJ2-3; 8 bases are shared with TRBD1. After removal of 4 bases from V and 4 bases from J, the junction contained 2 bases not matched to a gene. The CDR3 length is 13 residues. In germline, CDR1 is SGHRS, CDR2 YFSETQ. For the CDR3, the DNA is TGCGCCAGCAGCCCAGGGGGCCCAGATACGCAGTATTTT. Its protein is CASSPGGPDTQYF.

The chain carries TRBV6-5 and TRBJ1-1; possibly TRBD1 for D (6 bases). Trimming pared 0 bases from V and 5 bases from J, leaving 16 bases between. Germline V gene sequence: CDR1 MNHEY, CDR2 SVGAGI. The CDR3 totals 16 residues. CDR3 sequence (DNA): TGTGCCAGCAGTTACTCTGGGGGGCTATTAAAAACTGAAGCTTTCTTT. Protein: CASSYSGGLLKTEAFF.

The chain links TRBV7-2 to TRBJ1-5; 9 bases map to TRBD1. The CDR3 sequence is 15 residues long. V shed 7 bases, J shed 2 bases, and the junction held 6 bases outside the gene matches. Germline CDR1 reads SGHTA; CDR2 reads FQGNSA. CDR3 loop: CASTVGDRGNQPQHF. CDR3 sequence (DNA): TGTGCCAGCACCGTGGGGGACAGGGGCAATCAGCCCCAGCATTTT.

This chain connects TRBV6-1 to TRBJ1-5, with 9 nucleotides matching TRBD1. Germline CDR1 is MNHNS and CDR2 is SASEGT. The CDR3 length is 15 residues. The ends lost 3 bases at V and 6 bases at J; junction bases unmatched: 6. CDR3 sequence (DNA): TGTGCCAGCAGTGAGTTACAGGGGGCGCGTCAGCCCCAGCATTTT. This sequence encodes CASSELQGARQPQHF.

This clone was counted once. The chain links TRBV7-3 to TRBJ2-7; D perhaps matches TRBD2 (5 bases). The germline gives CDR1 SGHTA, CDR2 FQGTGA. With 5 bases removed from V and 0 bases from J, the gap between germline ends came to 11 bases. The CDR3 loop spans 14 amino acids. The CDR3 region has the DNA TGTGCCAGCAGCATAAGCGGTTCCTCCTACGAGCAGTACTTC. It encodes CASSISGSSYEQYF.